This T cell receptor (beta chain) was identified in a study of PD-1 blockade in mismatch repair-deficient tumors. Study as a whole: All were previously treated, progressing patients with about 11 mismatch repair-deficient cancer types.

CDR3 length: 16 amino acids. The trim removed 3 bases at V and 6 bases at J, leaving 11 bases unmatched. Per germline, CDR1 SGDLS and CDR2 YYNGEE. Broader study findings: Rapid post-treatment expansion, then contraction, generally preceding radiologic response, marked tumor-resident clones.

PCR or immunohistochemistry showed mismatch repair deficiency in every enrolled patient. TCRs were sequenced from three patients responding to pembrolizumab. Profiling relied on immunoSEQ multiplex PCR, and the TCRdb table lists in-frame clones only, not all of them. The data hold some 100,000 clones, with over 75% observed a single time. As to this clone: Its antigen is undetermined.

The clonotype originates from an adult with mismatch repair-deficient cancer. The input for sequencing was peripheral blood, taken about 33 weeks after starting pembrolizumab. The chain couples TRBV9 to TRBJ2-2, with TRBD1 matching 7 bases. The CDR3 is CASSGVPRGPAGELFF. The DNA for the CDR3 is TGTGCCAGCAGCGGAGTACCTAGGGGGCCGGCCGGGGAGCTGTTTTTT.